A single sample gave rise to the 5 T cell receptor beta chains below, sequenced in a study of T cell responses to AZD1222 COVID-19 vaccine. Assay: immunoSEQ multiplex PCR; the TCRdb copy retains only in-frame clones and omits some. The data hold some 250,000 clones, with almost 95% observed a single time. Sequences were derived from peripheral blood, sampled 28 days after the second AZD1222 dose. The receptors shown here come from an adult who received the AZD1222 COVID-19 vaccine.

This chain uses TRBV19 with TRBJ1-5; D gene ambiguous. Germline loops: CDR1 LNHDA, CDR2 SQIVND (reference sequence). Trimming removed 7 bases at V and 0 bases at J, with 7 bases between. The CDR3 runs 13 residues. The CDR3 loop reads CASNENSNQPQHF. CDR3 nucleotide sequence: TGTGCCAGTAACGAAAATAGCAATCAGCCCCAGCATTTT.

CDR3 bases: TGCGCCAGCAGCTTGGTGGCGGAGGGGCTCGAGCAGTACTTC. Translating gives CASSLVAEGLEQYF. The V call is TRBV5-1, the J call TRBJ2-7; D might be TRBD2 (6 bases). The CDR3 totals 14 residues. CDR1 is SGHRS, CDR2 YFSETQ, per germline. V was shortened by 0 bases and J by 6 bases, with 13 bases between the two germline ends.

The chain recombines TRBV7-8 with TRBJ2-5; no definite D call. CDR1 is SGHVS and CDR2 is FQNEAQ in the germline V gene. Trimming stripped 7 bases from V and 3 bases from J, with 12 bases between. This CDR3 spans 13 amino acids. The DNA of the CDR3 is TGTGCCAGCACCCAATCGCGGAAAGAGACCCAGTACTTC. The encoded protein is CASTQSRKETQYF.

The chain recombines TRBV5-1 with TRBJ2-1; 8 nucleotides align to TRBD1. From germline, CDR1 is SGHRS and CDR2 YFSETQ. Unmatched junction bases numbered 6, after V lost 0 bases and J lost 1 base. The CDR3 contains 17 residues. The CDR3 bases are TGCGCCAGCAGCTTGGTCCAGGGGGCTGGATCCTACAATGAGCAGTTCTTC. Protein product: CASSLVQGAGSYNEQFF.

The chain combines TRBV5-4 with TRBJ1-2; D gene ambiguous. From germline, CDR1 is SGHNT and CDR2 YYREEE (reference sequence). CDR3 length equals 14 residues. Trimming removed 1 base from V and 0 bases from J, with 7 bases in between. CDR3 bases: TGTGCCAGCAGCTTGCCCTTCGCTAACTATGGCTACACCTTC. Its translation: CASSLPFANYGYTF.